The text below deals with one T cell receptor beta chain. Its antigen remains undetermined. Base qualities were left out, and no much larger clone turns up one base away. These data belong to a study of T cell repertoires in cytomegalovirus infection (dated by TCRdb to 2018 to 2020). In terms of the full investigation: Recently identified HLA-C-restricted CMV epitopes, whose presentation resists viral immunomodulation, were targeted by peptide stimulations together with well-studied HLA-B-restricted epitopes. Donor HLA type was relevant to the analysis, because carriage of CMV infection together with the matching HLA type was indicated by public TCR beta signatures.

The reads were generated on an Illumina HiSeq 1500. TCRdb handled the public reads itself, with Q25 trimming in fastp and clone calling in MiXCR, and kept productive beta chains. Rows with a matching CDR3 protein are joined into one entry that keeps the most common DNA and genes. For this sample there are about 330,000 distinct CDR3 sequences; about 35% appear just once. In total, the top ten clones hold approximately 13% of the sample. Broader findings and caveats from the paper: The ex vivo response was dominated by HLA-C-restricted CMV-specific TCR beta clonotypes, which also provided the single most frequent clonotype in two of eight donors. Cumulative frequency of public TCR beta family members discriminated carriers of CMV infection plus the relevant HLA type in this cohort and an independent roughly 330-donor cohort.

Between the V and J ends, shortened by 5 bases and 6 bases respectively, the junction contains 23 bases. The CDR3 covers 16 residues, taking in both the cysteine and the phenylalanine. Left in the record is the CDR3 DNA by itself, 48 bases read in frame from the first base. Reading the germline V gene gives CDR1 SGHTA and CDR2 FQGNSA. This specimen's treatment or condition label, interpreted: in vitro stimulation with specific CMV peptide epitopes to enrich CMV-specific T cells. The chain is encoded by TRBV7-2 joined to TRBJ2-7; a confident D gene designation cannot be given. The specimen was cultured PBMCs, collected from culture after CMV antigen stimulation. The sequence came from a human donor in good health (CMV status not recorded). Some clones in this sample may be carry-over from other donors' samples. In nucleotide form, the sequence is TGTGCCAGCAGCCCTAAGTGGGCTGGAGTAGTTAGCGAGCAGTACTTC. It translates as CASSPKWAGVVSEQYF.